The next 20 T cell receptor beta chains were all read from a single sample in a study of beta chain features in type 1 diabetes. For these receptors, no antigen is known. Every bit of the isolated RNA underwent reverse transcription, so sequencing read expressed TCRB transcripts. The method was immunoSEQ multiplex PCR; TCRdb's version includes in-frame clones alone and lacks a portion of them. This sample yields 600,000 to 750,000 clones, of which 9.5% to 15% are seen a single time; around 0.12% belongs to the top ten. Study-level results: All four CD4+ subsets from Type 1 diabetes patients carried moderately but significantly shorter TCRB CDR3s.

What was sequenced was naive CD4+ T cells from blood. All receptors come from a man aged 25 to 40 with type 1 diabetes.

This clone was counted between two and nine times. This rearrangement joins TRBV2 to TRBJ1-5; TRBD1 is a possible D gene (6 bases). V lost 8 bases and J 1 base, leaving 18 bases between the germline ends. Germline values: CDR1 SNHLY, CDR2 FYNNEI. CDR3 size: 16 residues. For the CDR3, the DNA is TGTGCCAGCTCACAGACGGACAGATTCAGCAATCAGCCCCAGCATTTT. Translating it yields CASSQTDRFSNQPQHF.

The chain combines TRBV7-9 with TRBJ2-4; D ambiguous. This CDR3 region has 15 residues. Trimming pared 3 bases from V and 2 bases from J, leaving 11 bases between. The germline V gene has CDR1 SEHNR and CDR2 FQNEAQ (reference sequence). The DNA of the CDR3 is TGTGCCAGCAGCTTCCCAGGTCTGACCAAAAACATTCAGTACTTC. This gives the protein CASSFPGLTKNIQYF.

CDR3 DNA sequence: TGTGCCAGCAGAAAGGGACTAGCGGGGGTTAGCACAGATACGCAGTATTTT. Amino acids: CASRKGLAGVSTDTQYF. The chain employs TRBV2 and TRBJ2-3; 14 nucleotides agree with TRBD2. CDR3 length: 17 residues. Germline V gene sequence: CDR1 SNHLY, CDR2 FYNNEI. V lost 6 bases and J lost 0; bases outside the gene matches: 5.

The CDR3 DNA is TGCGCCAGCAGTCAAAAGGAGACAGGGACGACAACTAATGAAAAACTGTTTTTT. This sequence encodes CASSQKETGTTTNEKLFF. The chain links TRBV23-1 to TRBJ1-4; TRBD1 matches 7 bases. TRBV23-1 carries the ORF label, with uncertain function. V was clipped by 2 bases and J by 0 bases; unmatched bases: 9. This CDR3 is built from 18 residues.

This clone was seen a few times. The V gene is TRBV5-1, the J gene TRBJ2-3; 8 bases are shared with TRBD1. With V trimmed by 0 bases and J by 1 base, 1 base remained unmatched. The germline CDR1 and CDR2 sequences are SGHRS and YFSETQ. CDR3 size: 15 residues. The CDR3 protein is CASSLAGQGTDTQYF. CDR3 nucleotide sequence: TGCGCCAGCAGCTTGGCGGGACAGGGCACAGATACGCAGTATTTT.

DNA of the CDR3: TGTGCCAGCAGCTTAGATCCGGGATACACAGATACGCAGTATTTT. It encodes CASSLDPGYTDTQYF. The rearrangement uses TRBV11-2 and TRBJ2-3; TRBD2 might be the D (5 bases). Looked up from germline, CDR1 is SGHAT and CDR2 is FQNNGV. The CDR3 runs 15 residues. Trimming took off 0 bases at V and 2 bases at J, with 9 bases between the two ends.

V is TRBV7-9 and J is TRBJ1-6; TRBD1 is a possible D gene (5 bases). This CDR3 region has 15 residues. V lost 1 base and J lost 5, with 9 bases in between. The germline gives CDR1 SEHNR, CDR2 FQNEAQ (reference sequence). The CDR3 bases are TGTGCCAGCAGCTTAGGACAGAGCCATAATTCACCCCTCCACTTT. Protein product: CASSLGQSHNSPLHF.

The V and J genes are TRBV30 and TRBJ2-2, with D uncertain. Germline CDR1 and CDR2: GTSNPN and SVGIG (reference sequence). CDR3 length equals 11 residues. The V and J ends lost 2 bases and 6 bases respectively, with 4 bases between them. Written as DNA, the CDR3 is TGTGCCTGGAGTCGGTCCGGGGAGCTGTTTTTT. Translating gives CAWSRSGELFF.

The chain employs TRBV2 and TRBJ2-5; TRBD2 is a possible D gene (6 bases). Germline CDR1 reads SNHLY; CDR2 reads FYNNEI. This CDR3 has 13 residues. V dropped 6 bases and J dropped 2 bases, with 10 bases sitting between them. For the CDR3, the DNA is TGTGCCAGCAGGAGGGACTGGCAAGAGACCCAGTACTTC. Protein: CASRRDWQETQYF.

This clone showed up just a few times. The chain couples TRBV16 to TRBJ2-1, with a possible D match to TRBD1 (6 bases). Germline V CDR1 and CDR2: KGHSY, FQNENV. This CDR3 has 15 amino acids. V lost 7 bases and J lost 1, with 14 bases in between. The CDR3 reads CASTILQGSYNEQFF. The CDR3 nucleotides are TGTGCCAGCACCATTTTGCAGGGGTCCTACAATGAGCAGTTCTTC.

The chain joins TRBV7-8 to TRBJ2-2, with D possibly TRBD1 on 5 matching bases. The CDR3 runs to 16 residues. Trimming took off 2 bases at V and 1 base at J, with 11 bases between the two ends. Germline assignment: CDR1 SGHVS and CDR2 FQNEAQ. Here the CDR3 reads CASSLWGPRNTGELFF. The DNA for the CDR3 is TGTGCCAGCAGCTTATGGGGCCCCCGGAACACCGGGGAGCTGTTTTTT.

V usage is TRBV28 and J usage is TRBJ1-2, with D unresolved. CDR3 size: 11 residues. CDR1 and CDR2 (germline): MDHEN, SYDVKM. Deletions cut 5 bases from V and 10 bases from J, with 11 bases between. In DNA form, the CDR3 reads TGTGCCAGCAGTCCACGGCCCGCCTACACCTTC. This gives the protein CASSPRPAYTF.

The V and J genes are TRBV11-2 and TRBJ1-6; D gene uncertain. Germline CDR1 is SGHAT and CDR2 is FQNNGV. The CDR3 runs to 15 residues. Between the trimmed V and J ends, which lost 3 bases and 7 bases, there was a span of 13 bases. The CDR3 DNA is TGTGCCAGCAGCTTCCGGACGGATAAGAATTCACCCCTCCACTTT. As protein: CASSFRTDKNSPLHF.

This clone has only a few counts. The J gene is TRBJ2-3, the V gene TRBV14; D call uncertain. This CDR3 spans 14 amino acids. V was trimmed by 1 base and J by 2 bases, leaving 7 bases between them. Looked up from germline, CDR1 is SGHDN and CDR2 is FVKESK. As DNA, the CDR3 is TGTGCCAGCAGCCAAGGACACTACACAGATACGCAGTATTTT. It specifies CASSQGHYTDTQYF.

This clone came up a few times. The chain combines TRBV7-9 with TRBJ1-5, with D possibly TRBD1 on 5 matching bases. V shed 3 bases and J shed 6 bases, with 15 bases lying between them. The germline CDR1 and CDR2 sequences are SEHNR and FQNEAQ (reference sequence). CDR3 length: 15 residues. The CDR3 DNA reads TGTGCCAGCAGCTTCGCAGGGTCGATATTTCAGCCCCAGCATTTT. Protein product: CASSFAGSIFQPQHF.

This clone has just a few counts. This chain joins TRBV4-1 and TRBJ1-2; D is possibly TRBD1 (6 bases). Trimming removed 6 bases from V and 3 bases from J, with 17 bases in between. The CDR3 is 15 amino acids. Germline V gives CDR1 MGHRA, CDR2 YSYEKL. CDR3 bases: TGCGCCAGCAGGCTGGTGGGGGCGCAGGACTATGGCTACACCTTC. This encodes CASRLVGAQDYGYTF.

This clone showed up just a few times. The V call is TRBV28, the J call TRBJ1-2; 7 bases fit TRBD1. The CDR3 has 12 amino acids. The V segment lost 5 bases and the J segment 8 bases; nucleotides outside the gene matches: 5. Germline-derived CDR1 and CDR2 are MDHEN and SYDVKM. This CDR3 reads CASSEDRLGYTF. Here the CDR3 DNA reads TGTGCCAGCAGTGAGGACAGGTTGGGCTACACCTTC.

V is TRBV20-1 and J is TRBJ2-4; no firm D call. The CDR3 is 10 residues long. The V gene's germline CDR1 is DFQATT and CDR2 SNEGSKA (reference sequence). V lost 1 base to trimming and J lost 8 bases, with 3 bases between them. The CDR3 region is CSARGDIQYF. CDR3 sequence (DNA): TGCAGTGCTAGAGGGGACATTCAGTACTTC.

This clone showed up just a few times. Compared with germline, one end of the junction differs, possibly owing to a read error. The chain uses TRBV6-5 and TRBJ2-7; no definite D call. The CDR3 contains 15 residues. CDR1 and CDR2 from the germline V gene are MNHEY and SVGAGI. CDR3 amino acids: CASSYSGPPSNEQYF. CDR3 nucleotides: TGTGCCAGCAGTTACTCGGGCCCGCCCTCCAACGAGCAGTACTTC.

The chain joins TRBV6-6 to TRBJ1-4; 10 bases fit TRBD1. V lost 8 bases, J lost 4 bases, and 1 base stayed unmatched. The germline V gene encodes CDR1 MNHNY and CDR2 SVGAGI (reference sequence). The CDR3 extends over 13 amino acids. Written as DNA, the CDR3 is TGTGCCAGCCGGGACAGGGGTAATGAAAAACTGTTTTTT. Protein product: CASRDRGNEKLFF.